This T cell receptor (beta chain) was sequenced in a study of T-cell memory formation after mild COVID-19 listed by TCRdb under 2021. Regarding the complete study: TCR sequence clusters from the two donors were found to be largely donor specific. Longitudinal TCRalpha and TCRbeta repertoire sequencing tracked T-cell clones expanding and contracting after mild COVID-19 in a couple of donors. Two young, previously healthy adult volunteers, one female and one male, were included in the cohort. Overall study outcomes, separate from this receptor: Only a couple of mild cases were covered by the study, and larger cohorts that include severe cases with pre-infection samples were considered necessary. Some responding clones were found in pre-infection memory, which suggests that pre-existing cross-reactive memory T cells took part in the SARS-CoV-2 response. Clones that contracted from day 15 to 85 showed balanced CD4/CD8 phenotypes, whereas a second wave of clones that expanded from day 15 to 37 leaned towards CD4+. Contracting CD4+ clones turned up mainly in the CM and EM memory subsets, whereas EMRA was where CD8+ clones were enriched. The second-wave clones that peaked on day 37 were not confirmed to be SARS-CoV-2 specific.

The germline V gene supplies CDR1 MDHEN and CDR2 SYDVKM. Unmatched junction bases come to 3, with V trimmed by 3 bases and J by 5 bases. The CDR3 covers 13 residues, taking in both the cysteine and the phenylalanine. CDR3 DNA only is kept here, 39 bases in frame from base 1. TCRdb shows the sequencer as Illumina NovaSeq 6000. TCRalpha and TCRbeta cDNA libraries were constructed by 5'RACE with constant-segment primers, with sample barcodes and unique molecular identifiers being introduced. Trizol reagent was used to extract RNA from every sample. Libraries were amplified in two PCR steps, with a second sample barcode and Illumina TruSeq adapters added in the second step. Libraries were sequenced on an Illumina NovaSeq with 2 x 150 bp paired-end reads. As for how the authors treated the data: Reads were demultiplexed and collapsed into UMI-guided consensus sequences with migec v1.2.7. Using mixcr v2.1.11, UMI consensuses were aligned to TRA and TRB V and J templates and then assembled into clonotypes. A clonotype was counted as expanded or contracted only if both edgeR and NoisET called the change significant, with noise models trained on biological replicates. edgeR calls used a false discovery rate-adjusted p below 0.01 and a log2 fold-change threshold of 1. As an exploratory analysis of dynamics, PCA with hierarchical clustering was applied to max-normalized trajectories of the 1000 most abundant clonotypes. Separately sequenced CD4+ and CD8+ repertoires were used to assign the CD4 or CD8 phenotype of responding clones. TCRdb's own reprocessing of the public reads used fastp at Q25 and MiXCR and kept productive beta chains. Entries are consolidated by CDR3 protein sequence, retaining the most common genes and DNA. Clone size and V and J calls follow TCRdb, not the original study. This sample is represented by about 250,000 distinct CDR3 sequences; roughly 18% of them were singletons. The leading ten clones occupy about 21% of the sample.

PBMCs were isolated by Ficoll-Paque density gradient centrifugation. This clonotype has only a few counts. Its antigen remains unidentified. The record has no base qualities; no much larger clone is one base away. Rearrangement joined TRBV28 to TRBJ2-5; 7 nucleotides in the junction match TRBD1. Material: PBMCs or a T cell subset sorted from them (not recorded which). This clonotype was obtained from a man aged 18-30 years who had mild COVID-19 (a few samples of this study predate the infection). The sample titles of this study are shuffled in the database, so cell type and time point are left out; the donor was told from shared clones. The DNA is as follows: TGTGCCAGCAGTTTCCTGGACAGGGAGACCCAGTACTTC. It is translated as CASSFLDRETQYF.